These T cell receptor beta chains were read from a single sample in a study of T cell clones after liver transplantation. Repertoires were generated with immunoSEQ multiplex PCR, while TCRdb's copy carries only in-frame clones and drops some. The top ten clones hold about 33% of a sample with 20,000 to 25,000 clones, 78% of them seen once. This material consisted of CD8+ T cells from blood, taken roughly 56 months after liver transplant. The receptors shown here come from a human patient who received a liver transplant. Some of the T cells may derive from the graft donor. The CDR3 runs from the conserved cysteine through the conserved F or W. D genes are given only for firm matches. The listing skips clone size in some rows; elsewhere it reads once, few, many or a size class.

J | D | size | V | CDR3 | DNA
TRBJ1-2 | . | . | TRBV7-2 | CASSLGALGVRGYTF | TGTGCCAGCAGCTTAGGGGCTCTCGGGGTCCGCGGCTACACCTTC
TRBJ1-4 | TRBD1 | . | TRBV28 | CASRYLPGQGDEKLFF | TGTGCCAGCAGATATTTACCGGGACAGGGAGATGAAAAACTGTTTTTT
TRBJ1-5 | . | many | TRBV5-1 | CASSLGGSNQPQHF | TGCGCCAGCAGCTTGGGCGGCTCCAATCAGCCCCAGCATTTT
TRBJ2-7 | . | . | TRBV28 | CASSSNPYEQYF | TGTGCCAGCAGTTCTAATCCCTACGAGCAGTACTTC
TRBJ1-1 | TRBD1 | . | TRBV6-1 | CASSEGGTGWAEAFF | TGTGCCAGCAGTGAAGGGGGGACAGGGTGGGCTGAAGCTTTCTTT
TRBJ1-1 | . | . | TRBV4-1 | CASSQEPRARNTEAFF | TGCGCCAGCAGCCAAGAACCCCGGGCCAGGAACACTGAAGCTTTCTTT
TRBJ1-2 | . | . | TRBV9 | CASSVLPEISGGHYGYTF | TGTGCCAGCAGCGTCCTACCGGAAATATCTGGGGGCCATTATGGCTACACCTTC
TRBJ2-2 | . | . | TRBV11-2 | CASSSGQPNTGELFF | TGTGCCAGCAGCTCCGGACAGCCGAACACCGGGGAGCTGTTTTTT
TRBJ1-4 | TRBD1 | . | TRBV7-2 | CASSRLRDRGGEKLFF | TGTGCCAGCAGTCGACTCCGGGACAGGGGCGGGGAAAAACTGTTTTTT
TRBJ2-2 | . | . | TRBV5-6 | CASSFNTGELFF | TGTGCCAGCAGTTTCAACACCGGGGAGCTGTTTTTT
TRBJ1-4 | . | . | TRBV21-1 | CASRRLPRVNEKLFF | TGTGCCAGCAGACGGCTCCCCCGGGTGAATGAAAAACTGTTTTTT
TRBJ2-6 | . | . | TRBV28 | CASSLTLQGNPSTGANVLTF | TGTGCCAGCAGTTTAACACTACAGGGAAACCCTAGTACTGGGGCCAACGTCCTGACTTTC
TRBJ2-2 | . | . | TRBV5-1 | CASSLLSVSTGELFF | TGCGCCAGCAGCTTATTATCGGTTAGCACCGGGGAGCTGTTTTTT
TRBJ1-2 | TRBD1 | . | TRBV9 | CASSLRGKEANYGYTF | TGTGCCAGCAGCCTCAGGGGGAAGGAAGCTAACTATGGCTACACCTTC
TRBJ1-2 | . | medium-sized | TRBV19 | CASSINGGYTF | TGTGCCAGTAGTATTAACGGTGGCTACACCTTC
TRBJ1-5 | . | . | TRBV2 | CASRVTETGQPQHF | TGTGCCAGCAGGGTCACAGAAACGGGTCAGCCCCAGCATTTT
TRBJ2-7 | TRBD2 | . | TRBV7-8 | CASSLGPAGGNFEQYF | TGTGCCAGCAGCTTAGGCCCTGCGGGGGGCAATTTCGAGCAGTACTTC
TRBJ1-2 | . | many | TRBV20-1 | CRGSYGYTF | TGCAGGGGCTCCTATGGCTACACCTTC
TRBJ1-4 | . | . | TRBV7-8 | CASSLEYVGATNEKLFF | TGTGCCAGCAGCTTAGAATATGTAGGGGCTACTAATGAAAAACTGTTTTTT
TRBJ2-5 | TRBD2 | . | TRBV7-2 | CASSTGGGIQETQYF | TGTGCCAGCAGCACCGGGGGGGGGATCCAAGAGACCCAGTACTTC
TRBJ1-4 | TRBD1 | . | TRBV5-1 | CASSLEQGAFEKLFF | TGCGCCAGCAGCTTGGAACAGGGGGCTTTTGAAAAACTGTTTTTT
TRBJ2-3 | TRBD2 | . | TRBV18 | CASSPQASGDFSDTQYF | TGTGCCAGCTCACCACAAGCTAGCGGGGATTTTTCAGATACGCAGTATTTT
TRBJ1-6 | . | . | TRBV5-4 | CASSLAAAPRGSYNSPLHF | TGTGCCAGCAGCTTGGCCGCTGCACCCCGGGGATCCTATAATTCACCCCTCCACTTT
TRBJ1-2 | TRBD1 | . | TRBV27 | CASSLIRQGVRGYTF | TGTGCCAGCAGTTTAATCAGACAGGGGGTCCGTGGCTACACCTTC
TRBJ2-3 | . | . | TRBV6-5 | CASEPGASTDTQYF | TGTGCCAGCGAGCCAGGGGCTAGCACAGATACGCAGTATTTT
TRBJ2-7 | TRBD2 | . | TRBV5-7 | CATRIGGADEQYF | TGTGCCACCCGAATCGGGGGGGCGGACGAGCAGTACTTC
TRBJ2-3 | . | once | TRBV19 | CASSVPGLTDTQYF | TGTGCCAGTAGTGTACCAGGGCTTACAGATACGCAGTATTTT
TRBJ2-7 | . | . | TRBV9 | CASSVGVGSYEQYF | TGTGCCAGCAGCGTAGGGGTCGGATCCTACGAGCAGTACTTC
TRBJ2-7 | . | . | TRBV25-1 | CASSELGPDWGSYEQYF | TGTGCCAGCAGTGAATTGGGGCCCGACTGGGGGAGCTACGAGCAGTACTTC
TRBJ2-3 | TRBD2 | medium-sized | TRBV7-3 | CASSPGRGDPSGTDTQYF | TGTGCCAGCAGCCCGGGGCGGGGGGACCCTTCGGGCACAGATACGCAGTATTTT
TRBJ1-1 | . | . | TRBV9 | CASSGGAAEVAFF | TGTGCCAGCAGCGGCGGGGCAGCGGAAGTAGCTTTCTTT
TRBJ2-7 | . | once | TRBV19 | CASSVVPTGPSYEQYF | TGTGCCAGTAGCGTTGTTCCGACAGGTCCGTCCTACGAGCAGTACTTC
TRBJ2-2 | . | . | TRBV11-3 | CASSFGDTGELFF | TGTGCCAGCAGCTTCGGGGACACCGGGGAGCTGTTTTTT
TRBJ1-1 | TRBD1 | . | TRBV9 | CASSVADPTGGAFF | TGTGCCAGCAGCGTAGCCGACCCAACAGGGGGGGCTTTCTTT
TRBJ2-1 | . | few | TRBV2 | CASSEPYEGQFF | TGTGCCAGCAGTGAACCCTATGAGGGGCAGTTCTTC